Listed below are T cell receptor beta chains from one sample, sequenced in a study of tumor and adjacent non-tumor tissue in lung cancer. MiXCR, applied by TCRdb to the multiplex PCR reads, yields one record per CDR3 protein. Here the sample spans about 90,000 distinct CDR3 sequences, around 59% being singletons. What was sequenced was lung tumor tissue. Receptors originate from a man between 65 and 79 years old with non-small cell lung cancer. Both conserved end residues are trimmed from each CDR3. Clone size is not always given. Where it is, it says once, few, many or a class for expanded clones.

CDR3aa: SVGQGNQPQH
v_gene: TRBV29-1
j_gene: TRBJ1-5
abundance: many

CDR3aa: ASKHSGGAPETQY
v_gene: TRBV12-3/TRBV12-4
j_gene: TRBJ2-5
abundance: many

CDR3aa: ASTRLGSSTGELF
v_gene: TRBV12-3/TRBV12-4
j_gene: TRBJ2-2
abundance: many

CDR3aa: ASSYGNSPLH
v_gene: TRBV11-2
j_gene: TRBJ1-6
abundance: NA

CDR3aa: ASNSYLGGRLTDTQY
v_gene: TRBV5-1
j_gene: TRBJ2-3
abundance: NA

CDR3aa: AISRTGRDTEAF
v_gene: TRBV10-3
j_gene: TRBJ1-1
abundance: many

CDR3aa: ASRSGAPGYI
v_gene: TRBV28
j_gene: TRBJ1-2
abundance: NA

CDR3aa: ASSQKQGASILSPETQY
v_gene: TRBV4-2
j_gene: TRBJ2-3
abundance: NA

CDR3aa: ASSLDQVGTDTQY
v_gene: TRBV5-1
j_gene: TRBJ2-3
abundance: NA

CDR3aa: ASRQRDGYELY
v_gene: TRBV6-5
j_gene: TRBJ2-7
abundance: once

CDR3aa: SVRTGGNQPQY
v_gene: TRBV29-1
j_gene: NA
abundance: NA

CDR3aa: ANSLMTVWEYTEAF
v_gene: TRBV5-6
j_gene: TRBJ1-1
abundance: NA

CDR3aa: ASSVGQGRRLSGANVLT
v_gene: TRBV28
j_gene: TRBJ2-6
abundance: few

CDR3aa: ASSPGLTGPLSTDTQY
v_gene: TRBV11-2
j_gene: TRBJ2-3
abundance: few

CDR3aa: ASSSRGQGMRQDSQY
v_gene: TRBV11-2
j_gene: TRBJ2-5
abundance: NA

CDR3aa: ASSVGDRDSNEQF
v_gene: TRBV5-8
j_gene: TRBJ2-1
abundance: NA

CDR3aa: SVDHQDRRGYT
v_gene: TRBV29-1
j_gene: TRBJ1-2
abundance: NA

CDR3aa: ASSLFGGGYSNTQY
v_gene: TRBV11-2
j_gene: TRBJ2-3
abundance: NA

CDR3aa: ASKFGDGRTGELF
v_gene: TRBV5-6
j_gene: TRBJ2-2
abundance: NA

CDR3aa: NARPPSGRALEQY
v_gene: TRBV20-1
j_gene: TRBJ2-7
abundance: NA

CDR3aa: SVAIANYGYT
v_gene: TRBV29-1
j_gene: TRBJ1-2
abundance: few

CDR3aa: ASKSLSGGELF
v_gene: TRBV12-3/TRBV12-4
j_gene: TRBJ2-2
abundance: many

CDR3aa: GSSLLGQRSNYGYT
v_gene: TRBV11-2
j_gene: TRBJ1-2
abundance: NA

CDR3aa: SAVGGAGTDTQY
v_gene: TRBV20-1
j_gene: TRBJ2-3
abundance: many

CDR3aa: ARSSGGARYNEQF
v_gene: TRBV11-2
j_gene: TRBJ2-1
abundance: NA

CDR3aa: SVGGGNTGELF
v_gene: TRBV29-1
j_gene: TRBJ2-2
abundance: many

CDR3aa: ASSIEVSRTDTQY
v_gene: TRBV11-2
j_gene: TRBJ2-3
abundance: few

CDR3aa: GISSLGQRSYDEQF
v_gene: TRBV10-3
j_gene: TRBJ2-1
abundance: NA

CDR3aa: AGSLYNVGNEQF
v_gene: TRBV5-1
j_gene: TRBJ2-1
abundance: once

CDR3aa: AGSRAGGVNEQY
v_gene: TRBV11-2
j_gene: TRBJ2-7
abundance: NA

CDR3aa: ASSEKNIQY
v_gene: TRBV25-1
j_gene: TRBJ2-4
abundance: NA

CDR3aa: ASVRGDPQGTQY
v_gene: TRBV11-1
j_gene: TRBJ2-5
abundance: NA

CDR3aa: ASSHQGGSPQPQH
v_gene: TRBV4-2
j_gene: TRBJ1-5
abundance: many

CDR3aa: SATEVRLLMNTEAF
v_gene: TRBV20-1
j_gene: TRBJ1-1
abundance: NA

CDR3aa: ASSEVMGATFYEQY
v_gene: TRBV25-1
j_gene: TRBJ2-7
abundance: NA

CDR3aa: ASSLVDRGKAGELF
v_gene: TRBV28
j_gene: TRBJ2-2
abundance: NA

CDR3aa: SARLGSYERY
v_gene: TRBV20-1
j_gene: TRBJ2-7
abundance: NA

CDR3aa: ARRRTGNTEAF
v_gene: TRBV6-1
j_gene: TRBJ1-1
abundance: NA

CDR3aa: ASSGLHIGELF
v_gene: TRBV10-2
j_gene: TRBJ2-2
abundance: NA

CDR3aa: ASSLGDRNYERY
v_gene: TRBV11-2
j_gene: TRBJ2-7
abundance: NA

CDR3aa: ASSSRTGGGETQY
v_gene: TRBV11-2
j_gene: TRBJ2-5
abundance: medium-sized

CDR3aa: ASSLLAGGTHTGELF
v_gene: TRBV11-2
j_gene: TRBJ2-2
abundance: once

CDR3aa: SAIILASSYEQY
v_gene: TRBV20-1
j_gene: TRBJ2-7
abundance: NA

CDR3aa: ASSLDTIQGAKVT
v_gene: TRBV11-2
j_gene: TRBJ1-2
abundance: NA

CDR3aa: TSSSGGTYEQY
v_gene: TRBV11-3
j_gene: TRBJ2-7
abundance: once